This TCR beta chain was profiled in a study of cytomegalovirus exposure and HLA in healthy donors. Overall study results and limits: The investigators catalogued about 170 TCR beta chains as cytomegalovirus-associated. Common viral pathogens were later found to be apparently linked to several of the most significant clusters. CMV serostatus stood as the only immune exposure information on hand.

In its sample, this clone was seen a few times. Antigen unknown. The CDR3 length is 14 residues. Per germline, CDR1 GTSNPN and CDR2 SVGIG (reference sequence). Trimming stripped 4 bases from V and 5 bases from J, with 14 bases between. All donors participated as healthy donors of bone marrow. Primers for the PCR totalled 60 Vbeta and 13 Jbeta. Using immunoSEQ multiplex PCR, the repertoire was profiled, and TCRdb retains in-frame clones only, with some absent. The repertoire includes about 180,000 clones, 76% of them detected once, and around 1.5% sits in the top ten. Input material: PBMCs. The receptor was isolated from a man between 18 and 35 years old in good health and CMV-seronegative. The chain carries TRBV30 and TRBJ1-4; D remains ambiguous. The CDR3 is CAWTSGGKNEKLFF. The CDR3 bases are TGTGCCTGGACCTCTGGAGGGAAGAATGAAAAACTGTTTTTT. The variable domain in full, with the rest retrieved from reference TRBV30 and TRBJ1-4, is SQTIHQWPATLVQPVGSPLSLECTVEGTSNPNLYWYRQAAGRGLQLLFYSVGIGQISSEVPQNLSASRPQDRQFILSSKKLLLSDSGFYLCAWTSGGKNEKLFFGSGTQLSVL.